Included here is one TCR beta chain sequence, with context. Its antigen is undetermined. The data are from a study of OX40 agonist ivuxolimab in advanced cancers. Whole-study context: Three patients got partial responses; one had hepatocellular carcinoma and two had cutaneous melanoma.

CDR1 is SGDLS, CDR2 YYNGEE, per germline. The CDR3 contains 17 residues. Trimming shortened V by 0 bases and J by 2 bases, and 16 bases separated the two germline ends. Study observations and caveats: With doses of 0.1-3.0 mg/kg, partial responders showed among the lowest clonal expansion. The CD4+ and CD8+ T cells in the blood had expanded clonally by week 6 at 0.1 to 3.0 mg/kg.

The protocol was immunoSEQ multiplex PCR, while the TCRdb copy is restricted to in-frame clones and leaves out a portion. The sample comprises more than 70,000 clones, nearly 90% of which are singletons, and roughly 10% rests with the top ten. The chain has TRBV9 and TRBJ2-3; a weak D match, TRBD2 (6 bases). The source of this sequence is an adult with an advanced solid tumor such as melanoma, head and neck, liver or kidney cancer. The sample consisted of CD4+ or CD8+ T cells sorted from blood, taken in a trial of the OX40 agonist ivuxolimab. CDR3 DNA sequence: TGTGCCAGCAGCGTAGGGGGGACTCCTCTGTTCACAGATACGCAGTATTTT. Protein product: CASSVGGTPLFTDTQYF. Full variable domain (rest looked up from reference TRBV9 and TRBJ2-3): DSGVTQTPKHLITATGQRVTLRCSPRSGDLSVYWYQQSLDQGLQFLIQYYNGEERAKGNILERFSAQQFPDLHSELNLSSLELGDSALYFCASSVGGTPLFTDTQYFGPGTRLTVL.